Below, 12 T cell receptor beta chains from the same sample are listed, as sequenced in a study of response to subunit inactivated influenza vaccine. Using its own MiXCR run on the RT-PCR reads, TCRdb lists one record per CDR3 protein. The data hold fewer than 700,000 distinct CDR3 sequences, with 10% to 15% observed a single time. Source: PBMCs from blood, taken about 6 weeks after vaccination. The receptors derive from a man aged 45-65 years who received an inactivated influenza vaccine.

This clonotype was counted between two and nine times. The chain carries TRBV6-1 and TRBJ1-1; D remains unclear. Trimming removed 6 bases from V and 0 bases from J, with 11 bases in between. Germline-derived CDR1 and CDR2 are MNHNS and SASEGT. This CDR3 has 14 amino acids. The CDR3 region is CASRLDIMNTEAFF. The CDR3 region has the DNA TGTGCCAGCAGGCTTGACATCATGAACACTGAAGCTTTCTTT.

This clonotype was seen many times. The CDR3 DNA reads as TGTGCCAGCAGCTCGACACCACCGGAGGGCTCCTACAATGAGCAGTTCTTC. Its translation: CASSSTPPEGSYNEQFF. The chain links TRBV7-2 to TRBJ2-1, with D possibly matching TRBD2 (6 bases). The CDR3 runs to 17 residues. CDR1 is SGHTA and CDR2 is FQGNSA in the germline V gene. The V end lost 4 bases, the J end lost 0 bases, and 16 bases lay between the germline ends.

This clonotype was counted between two and nine times. Written as DNA, the CDR3 is TGTGCCAGCTCACCAGGGTTACTGTCTAGTGGTGATACGCAGTATTTT. It codes for CASSPGLLSSGDTQYF. The V gene is TRBV18, the J gene TRBJ2-3; D is undetermined. The germline CDR1 and CDR2 sequences are KGHSH and LQKENI. The CDR3 has 16 residues. Trimming stripped 2 bases from V and 6 bases from J, with 18 bases between.

Only a few counts were recorded for this clonotype. This sequence joins TRBV12-3 or TRBV12-4 and TRBJ1-5; TRBD1 is a possible D gene (6 bases). The V and J ends lost 6 bases and 2 bases respectively, with 14 bases between them. The CDR3 consists of 15 residues. CDR3 loop: CASRLGQSGNQPQHF. DNA of the CDR3: TGTGCCAGCAGGCTCGGACAGTCTGGCAATCAGCCCCAGCATTTT.

This clonotype was recorded at least ten times. The V gene is TRBV12-3 or TRBV12-4, the J gene TRBJ2-3; the D gene is possibly TRBD1 (7 bases). There are 14 residues in the CDR3. V was pared by 5 bases and J by 2 bases, with 11 bases between. CDR3 protein: CASSPGGLTDTQYF. DNA for the CDR3: TGTGCCAGCAGTCCAGGGGGACTCACAGATACGCAGTATTTT.

This clonotype was observed a handful of times. V and J are TRBV6-1 and TRBJ2-7; 7 positions agree with TRBD1. The V gene end was trimmed by 10 bases and the J gene end by 1 base; junction bases not matched to a gene: 10. Per germline, CDR1 MNHNS and CDR2 SASEGT. This CDR3 has 14 amino acids. CDR3 in DNA: TGTGCCACCCACCGGGACAGCGTATCCTACGAGCAGTACTTC. Translating gives CATHRDSVSYEQYF.

The CDR3 nucleotides read TGCGCCAGCAGCTTGGGAGGGACCCTGTCTAATGAGCAGTTCTTC. This encodes CASSLGGTLSNEQFF. This sequence joins TRBV5-1 and TRBJ2-1; D might be TRBD1 or TRBD2, each matching 5 bases. Germline CDR1 reads SGHRS; CDR2 reads YFSETQ. Trimming took off 0 bases at V and 7 bases at J, with 14 bases between the two ends. The CDR3 sequence is 15 residues long.

This chain links TRBV5-5 with TRBJ2-3; TRBD2 aligns across 9 bases. After removal of 4 bases from V and 0 bases from J, the junction contained 3 bases not matched to a gene. The CDR3 is made up of 15 amino acids. The germline gives CDR1 SGHKS, CDR2 YYEKEE (reference sequence). Here the CDR3 reads CASSTGTSSTDTQYF. The CDR3 bases are TGTGCCAGCAGCACCGGGACTAGCAGCACAGATACGCAGTATTTT. Full variable domain (remainder filled in from reference TRBV5-5 and TRBJ2-3): DAGVTQSPTHLIKTRGQQVTLRCSPISGHKSVSWYQQVLGQGPQFIFQYYEKEERGRGNFPDRFSARQFPNYSSELNVNALLLGDSALYLCASSTGTSSTDTQYFGPGTRLTVL.

This chain connects TRBV2 to TRBJ2-7; D gene unclear. Germline CDR1 SNHLY, CDR2 FYNNEI. This CDR3 comprises 12 residues. V lost 6 bases to trimming and J lost 0 bases, with 6 bases between them. The CDR3 region has the DNA TGTGCCAGCAGGACAAACTCCTACGAGCAGTACTTC. It encodes CASRTNSYEQYF.

The gene calls are TRBV5-1 and TRBJ2-2; 8 bases are a match to TRBD2. V shed 5 bases, J shed 0 bases, and the junction held 6 bases outside the gene matches. The CDR3 runs to 16 residues. CDR1 and CDR2 (germline): SGHRS, YFSETQ. Here the CDR3 DNA reads TGCGCCAGCAGGCCCAGCGGGAGTGCGAACACCGGGGAGCTGTTTTTT. It codes for CASRPSGSANTGELFF. The entire variable domain, with the rest obtained from reference TRBV5-1 and TRBJ2-2, is as follows: KAGVTQTPRYLIKTRGQQVTLSCSPISGHRSVSWYQQTPGQGLQFLFEYFSETQRNKGNFPGRFSGRQFSNSRSEMNVSTLELGDSALYLCASRPSGSANTGELFFGEGSRLTVL.

The rearrangement uses TRBV3-1 and TRBJ2-2; 10 nucleotides line up with TRBD2. Germline V gene sequence: CDR1 LGHDT, CDR2 YNNKEL (reference sequence). V lost 6 bases to trimming and J lost 4 bases; unmatched junction nucleotides: 5. The length of the CDR3 is 15 residues. DNA of the CDR3: TGTGCCAGCAGTCTAGCGGGAGCGGTCACCGGGGAGCTGTTTTTT. This sequence encodes CASSLAGAVTGELFF.

This clonotype occurred a few times. V usage is TRBV20-1 and J usage is TRBJ2-7; 8 bases align to TRBD1. The V gene's germline CDR1 is DFQATT and CDR2 SNEGSKA (reference sequence). The CDR3 extends over 16 amino acids. Trimming took 0 bases from V and 3 from J; bases not matched to a gene: 10. The CDR3 DNA reads as TGCAGTGCTAGAGATTTGGCAGGGGGCGCATACTACGAGCAGTACTTC. This codes for CSARDLAGGAYYEQYF.